This T cell receptor beta chain was found in a study of glioma-infiltrating T cells after dendritic cell vaccination. V was pared by 3 bases and J by 5 bases, with 9 bases between. The V gene's germline CDR1 is KGHSH and CDR2 LQKENI. CDR3 length: 13 residues. TCRdb's table, derived via immunoSEQ multiplex PCR, lists solely in-frame clones and lacks some. The table has around 92,000 clones, approximately 80% seen once. Sample time point: after dendritic cell vaccination, including at tumor progression/relapse. The specimen was blood, collected after dendritic cell vaccination. The chain employs TRBV18 and TRBJ2-3, with a possible D match to TRBD1 (6 bases). The clonotype originates from a human donor with glioblastoma. The CDR3 is CASSPKQGDTQYF. The DNA for the CDR3 is TGTGCCAGCTCACCTAAACAGGGAGATACGCAGTATTTT.